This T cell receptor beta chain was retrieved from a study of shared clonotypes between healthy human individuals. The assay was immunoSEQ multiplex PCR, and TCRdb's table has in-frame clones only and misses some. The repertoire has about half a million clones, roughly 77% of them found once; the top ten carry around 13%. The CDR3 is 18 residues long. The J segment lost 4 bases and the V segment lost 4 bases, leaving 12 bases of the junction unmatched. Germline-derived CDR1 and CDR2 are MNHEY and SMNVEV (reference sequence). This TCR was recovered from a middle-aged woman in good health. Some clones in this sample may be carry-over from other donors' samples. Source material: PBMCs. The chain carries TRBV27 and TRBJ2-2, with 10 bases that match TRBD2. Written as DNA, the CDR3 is TGTGCCAGCAGTTCCTCCCCTAGCGGGAGAGCGGGCACCGGGGAGCTGTTTTTT. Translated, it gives CASSSSPSGRAGTGELFF.